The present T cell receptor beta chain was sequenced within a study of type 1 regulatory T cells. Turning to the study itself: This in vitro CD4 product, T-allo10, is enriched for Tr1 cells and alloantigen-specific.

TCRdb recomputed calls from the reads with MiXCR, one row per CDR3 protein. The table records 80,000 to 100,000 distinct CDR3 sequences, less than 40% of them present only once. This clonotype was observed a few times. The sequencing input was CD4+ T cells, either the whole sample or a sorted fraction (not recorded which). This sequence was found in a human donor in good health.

CDR3 sequence: CASSYTRTSDEQYF. CDR3 in DNA: TGTGCCAGCAGTTACACGAGGACTAGCGACGAGCAGTACTTC. The chain has TRBV6-2 or TRBV6-3 and TRBJ2-7; the match to TRBD2 covers 9 bases. After removal of 2 bases from V and 5 bases from J, the junction contained 4 bases not matched to a gene. The germline gives CDR1 MNHEY, CDR2 SVGEGT. This CDR3 is built from 14 residues.